This T cell receptor beta chain came from a study of OX40 agonist ivuxolimab in advanced cancers. Whole-study context: Patients were treated with intravenous ivuxolimab, dosed at 0.01 to 10 mg/kg and infused every 2 weeks. Study findings and constraints: Within 6 weeks, CD4+ and CD8+ blood T cells expanded clonally at 0.1 to 3.0 mg/kg.

Clones were read by immunoSEQ multiplex PCR, and TCRdb kept only the in-frame ones, dropping some. The sample comprises around 26,000 clones, 75% to 90% of which are singletons, and about a third rests with the top ten. The CDR3 loop spans 13 amino acids. V gave up 6 bases and J gave up 4 bases, with 12 bases separating them. Looked up from germline, CDR1 is MGHDK and CDR2 is SYGVNS. To note about this clone: The target antigen is unknown.

The sample in question was CD4+ or CD8+ T cells sorted from blood, obtained in a trial of the OX40 agonist ivuxolimab. The gene calls are TRBV25-1 and TRBJ1-1, with a tentative D call TRBD1 (6 bases). The clonotype comes from an adult with an advanced solid tumor such as melanoma, head and neck, liver or kidney cancer. CDR3 region: CASRQGYATEAFF. The CDR3 bases are TGTGCCAGCAGACAGGGATATGCCACTGAAGCTTTCTTT.